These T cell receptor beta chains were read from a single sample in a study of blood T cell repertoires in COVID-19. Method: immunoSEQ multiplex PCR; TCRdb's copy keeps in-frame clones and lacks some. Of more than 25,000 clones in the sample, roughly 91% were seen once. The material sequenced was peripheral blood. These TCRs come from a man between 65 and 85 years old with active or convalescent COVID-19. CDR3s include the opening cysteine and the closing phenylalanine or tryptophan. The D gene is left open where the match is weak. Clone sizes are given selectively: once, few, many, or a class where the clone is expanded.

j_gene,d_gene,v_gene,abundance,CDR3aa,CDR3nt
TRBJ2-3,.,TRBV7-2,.,CASTLTISGLNTDTQYF,TGTGCCAGCACCCTAACCATTAGCGGCCTAAACACAGATACGCAGTATTTT
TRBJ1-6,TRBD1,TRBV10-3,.,CAIRPGQGDNSPLHF,TGTGCCATCAGACCGGGACAGGGGGATAATTCACCCCTCCACTTT
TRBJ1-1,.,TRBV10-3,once,CAISGAGRDAFF,TGTGCCATCAGTGGGGCAGGCCGCGACGCTTTCTTT
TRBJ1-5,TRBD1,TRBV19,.,CASSLRGLGMQPQHF,TGTGCCAGTAGTCTGAGGGGGCTCGGGATGCAGCCCCAGCATTTT
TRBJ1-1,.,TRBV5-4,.,CASSPPQGVIAFF,TGTGCCAGCAGTCCCCCCCAGGGTGTTATTGCTTTCTTT
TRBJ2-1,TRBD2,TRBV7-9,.,CASSGLGAGGHSEQFF,TGTGCCAGCAGCGGCCTAGGAGCGGGGGGGCACAGTGAGCAGTTCTTC
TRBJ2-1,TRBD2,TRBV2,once,CASSKELAGGSSYNEQFF,TGTGCCAGCAGCAAAGAGCTAGCGGGAGGAAGCTCCTACAATGAGCAGTTCTTC
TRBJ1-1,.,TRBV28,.,CASSPPGALNTEAFF,TGTGCCAGCAGCCCCCCAGGGGCTTTGAACACTGAAGCTTTCTTT
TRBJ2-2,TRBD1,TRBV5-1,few,CASSFRTGNTGELFF,TGCGCCAGCAGCTTCCGGACAGGGAACACCGGGGAGCTGTTTTTT
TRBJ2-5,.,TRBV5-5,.,CASSLDRNKETQYF,TGTGCCAGCAGCTTGGACAGAAATAAAGAGACCCAGTACTTC
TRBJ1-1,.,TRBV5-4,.,CASSFRDITEAFF,TGTGCCAGCAGCTTCCGGGACATCACTGAAGCTTTCTTT
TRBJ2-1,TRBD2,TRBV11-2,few,CASSLPGGNEQFF,TGTGCCAGCAGCCTTCCCGGGGGGAATGAGCAGTTCTTC
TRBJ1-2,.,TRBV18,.,CASSPPLPDYGYTF,TGTGCCAGCTCACCTCCGCTCCCGGACTATGGCTACACCTTC
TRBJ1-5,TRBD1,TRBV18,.,CASSPGTGEQPQHF,TGTGCCAGCTCACCAGGGACAGGGGAACAGCCCCAGCATTTT
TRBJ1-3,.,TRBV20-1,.,CSARSGNTIYF,TGCAGTGCTCGGTCCGGAAACACCATATATTTT
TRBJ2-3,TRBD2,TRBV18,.,CASSPFSGLSTDTQYF,TGTGCCAGCTCACCCTTTAGCGGGCTGAGCACAGATACGCAGTATTTT
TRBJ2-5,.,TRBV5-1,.,CASSLTTGQETQYF,TGCGCCAGCAGCTTGACCACAGGGCAAGAGACCCAGTACTTC
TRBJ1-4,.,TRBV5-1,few,CASSFALATNEKLFF,TGCGCCAGCAGCTTTGCCCTAGCAACTAATGAAAAACTGTTTTTT
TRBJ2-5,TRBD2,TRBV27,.,CASSSSSGSYQETQYF,TGTGCCAGCAGTTCCTCTAGCGGTTCGTACCAAGAGACCCAGTACTTC
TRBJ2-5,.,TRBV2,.,CASNRNSPQETQYF,TGTGCCAGCAACCGGAACAGCCCGCAAGAGACCCAGTACTTC
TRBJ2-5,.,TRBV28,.,CASSPIVGFQETQYF,TGTGCCAGCAGTCCTATTGTCGGGTTCCAAGAGACCCAGTACTTC
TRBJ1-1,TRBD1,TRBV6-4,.,CASSLTGGTEAFF,TGTGCCAGCAGCTTGACAGGGGGCACTGAAGCTTTCTTT
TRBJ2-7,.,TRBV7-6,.,CASSLGSGTFYEQYF,TGTGCCAGCAGCTTAGGCTCGGGAACCTTCTACGAGCAGTACTTC
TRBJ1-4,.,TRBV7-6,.,CASSLAGTINEKLFF,TGTGCCAGCAGCTTAGCGGGTACTATTAATGAAAAACTGTTTTTT
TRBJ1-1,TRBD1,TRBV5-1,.,CASSYNTGVGTEAFF,TGCGCCAGCAGCTATAATACAGGGGTAGGGACTGAAGCTTTCTTT
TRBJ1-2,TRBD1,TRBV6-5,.,CATWDRGHYGYTF,TGTGCCACTTGGGACAGGGGGCACTATGGCTACACCTTC
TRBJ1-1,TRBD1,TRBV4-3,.,CASSQDYQGASNTEAFF,TGCGCCAGCAGCCAAGATTACCAGGGGGCCTCGAACACTGAAGCTTTCTTT
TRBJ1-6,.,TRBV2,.,CASSGYRDYSPLHF,TGTGCCAGCTCAGGTTACAGAGATTATTCACCCCTCCACTTT
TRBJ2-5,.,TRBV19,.,CASSIERGETQYF,TGTGCCAGTAGTATAGAGCGGGGAGAGACCCAGTACTTC
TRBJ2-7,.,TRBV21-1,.,CASSKKGAGRVIYEQYF,TGTGCCAGCAGCAAAAAGGGGGCCGGAAGGGTTATCTACGAGCAGTACTTC
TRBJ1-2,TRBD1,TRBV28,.,CASTGPRAQGAYGYTF,TGTGCCAGCACTGGACCCCGGGCCCAGGGGGCCTATGGCTACACCTTC
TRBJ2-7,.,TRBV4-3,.,CASSQAGTGVSEQYF,TGCGCCAGCAGCCAAGCAGGGACTGGGGTTAGCGAGCAGTACTTC
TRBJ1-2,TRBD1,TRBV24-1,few,CATSAPDRGIFGYTF,TGTGCCACCAGTGCCCCGGACAGGGGAATTTTTGGCTACACCTTC
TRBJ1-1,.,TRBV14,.,CASSQDLAGWTEAFF,TGTGCCAGCAGCCAAGATTTGGCAGGGTGGACTGAAGCTTTCTTT
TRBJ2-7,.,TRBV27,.,CASSRSEGVYEQYF,TGTGCCAGCAGTCGATCCGAAGGGGTATACGAGCAGTACTTC
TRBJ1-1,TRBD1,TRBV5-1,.,CASSFTGDTEAFF,TGCGCCAGCAGCTTTACAGGGGACACTGAAGCTTTCTTT
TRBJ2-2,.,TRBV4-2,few,CASSPPRGEGGAGELFF,TGTGCCAGCAGCCCCCCTCGCGGGGAAGGAGGAGCCGGGGAGCTGTTTTTT
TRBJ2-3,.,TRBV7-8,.,CASSLRVYTDTQYF,TGTGCCAGCAGCCTCCGGGTCTACACAGATACGCAGTATTTT
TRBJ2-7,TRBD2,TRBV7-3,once,CASSPTSGNMVQYF,TGTGCCAGCAGCCCAACTAGCGGGAACATGGTGCAGTACTTC
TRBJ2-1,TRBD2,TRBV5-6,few,CASSGGTSGVGEYNEQFF,TGTGCCAGCAGCGGAGGGACTAGCGGGGTGGGGGAATACAATGAGCAGTTCTTC
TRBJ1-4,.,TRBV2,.,CASVWQANEKLFF,TGTGCCAGCGTATGGCAGGCTAATGAAAAACTGTTTTTT
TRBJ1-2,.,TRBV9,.,CASRRDYGYTF,TGTGCCAGTCGGAGGGACTATGGCTACACCTTC
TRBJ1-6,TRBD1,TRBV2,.,CASSQPQGVISSPLHF,TGTGCCAGCAGTCAACCACAGGGGGTGATTAGTTCACCCCTCCACTTT
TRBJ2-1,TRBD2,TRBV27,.,CASSLRTSGGRSYNEQFF,TGTGCCAGCAGTTTAAGGACTAGCGGGGGACGCTCCTACAATGAGCAGTTCTTC
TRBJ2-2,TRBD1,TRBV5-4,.,CASSFTGATGELFF,TGTGCCAGCAGCTTCACAGGGGCCACCGGGGAGCTGTTTTTT
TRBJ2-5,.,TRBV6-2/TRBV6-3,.,CASSYLVRETQYF,TGTGCCAGCAGTTACCTAGTGCGAGAGACCCAGTACTTC
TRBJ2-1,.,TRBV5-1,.,CASSFAGFDEQFF,TGCGCCAGCAGCTTCGCGGGTTTCGATGAGCAGTTCTTC
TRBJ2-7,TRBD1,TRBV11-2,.,CASSLGTGVYEQYF,TGTGCCAGCAGCTTAGGGACAGGGGTATACGAGCAGTACTTC
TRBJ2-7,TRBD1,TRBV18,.,CASSLAGQGAYEQYF,TGTGCCAGCTCACTAGCGGGACAGGGGGCCTACGAGCAGTACTTC
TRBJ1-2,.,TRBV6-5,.,CASSSDSSFGYTF,TGTGCCAGCAGTTCGGACAGCTCTTTCGGCTACACCTTC